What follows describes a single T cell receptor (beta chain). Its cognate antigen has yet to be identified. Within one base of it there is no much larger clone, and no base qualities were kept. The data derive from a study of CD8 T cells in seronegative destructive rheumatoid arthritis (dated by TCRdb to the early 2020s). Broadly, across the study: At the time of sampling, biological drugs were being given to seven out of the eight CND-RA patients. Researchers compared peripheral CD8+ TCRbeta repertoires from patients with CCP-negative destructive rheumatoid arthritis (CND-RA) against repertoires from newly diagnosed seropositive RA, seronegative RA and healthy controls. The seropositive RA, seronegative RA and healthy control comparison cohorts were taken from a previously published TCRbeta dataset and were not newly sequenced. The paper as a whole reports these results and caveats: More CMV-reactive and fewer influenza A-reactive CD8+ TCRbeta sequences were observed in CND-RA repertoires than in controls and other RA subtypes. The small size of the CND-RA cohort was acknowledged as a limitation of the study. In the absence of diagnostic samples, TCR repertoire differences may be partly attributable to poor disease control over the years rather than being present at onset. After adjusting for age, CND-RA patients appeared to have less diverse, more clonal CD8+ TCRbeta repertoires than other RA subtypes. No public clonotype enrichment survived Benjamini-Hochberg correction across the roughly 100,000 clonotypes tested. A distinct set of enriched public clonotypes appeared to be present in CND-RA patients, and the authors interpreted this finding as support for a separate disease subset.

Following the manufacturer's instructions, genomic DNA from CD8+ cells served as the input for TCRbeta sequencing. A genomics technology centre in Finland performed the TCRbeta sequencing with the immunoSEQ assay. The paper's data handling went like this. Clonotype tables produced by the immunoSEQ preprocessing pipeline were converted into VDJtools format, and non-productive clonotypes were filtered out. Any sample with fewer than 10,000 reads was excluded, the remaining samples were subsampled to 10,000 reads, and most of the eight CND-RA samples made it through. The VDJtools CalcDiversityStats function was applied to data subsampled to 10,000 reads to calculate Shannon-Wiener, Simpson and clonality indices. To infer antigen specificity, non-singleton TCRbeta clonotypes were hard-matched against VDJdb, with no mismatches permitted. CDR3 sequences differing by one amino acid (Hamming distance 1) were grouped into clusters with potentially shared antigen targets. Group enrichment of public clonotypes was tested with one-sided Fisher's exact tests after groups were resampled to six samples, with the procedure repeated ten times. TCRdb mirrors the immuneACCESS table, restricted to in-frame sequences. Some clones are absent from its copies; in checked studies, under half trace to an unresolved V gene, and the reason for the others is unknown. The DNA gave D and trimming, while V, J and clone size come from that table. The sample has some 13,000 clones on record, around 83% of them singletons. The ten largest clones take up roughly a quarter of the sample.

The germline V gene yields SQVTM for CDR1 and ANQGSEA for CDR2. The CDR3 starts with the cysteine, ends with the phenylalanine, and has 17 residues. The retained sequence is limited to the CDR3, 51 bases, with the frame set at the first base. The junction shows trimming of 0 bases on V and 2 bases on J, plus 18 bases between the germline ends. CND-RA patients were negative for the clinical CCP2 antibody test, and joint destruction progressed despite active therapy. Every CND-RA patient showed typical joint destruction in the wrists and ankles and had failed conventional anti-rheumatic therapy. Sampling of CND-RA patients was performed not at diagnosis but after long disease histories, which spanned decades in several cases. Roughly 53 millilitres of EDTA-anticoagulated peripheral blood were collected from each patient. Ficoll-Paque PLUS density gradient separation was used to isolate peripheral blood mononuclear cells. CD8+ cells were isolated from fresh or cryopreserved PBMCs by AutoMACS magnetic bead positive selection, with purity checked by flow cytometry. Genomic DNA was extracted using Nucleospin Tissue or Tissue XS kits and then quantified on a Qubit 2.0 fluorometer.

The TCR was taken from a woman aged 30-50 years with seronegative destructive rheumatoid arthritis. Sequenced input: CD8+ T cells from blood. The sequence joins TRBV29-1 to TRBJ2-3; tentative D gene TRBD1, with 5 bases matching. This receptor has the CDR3 CSVEDLGPSPITDTQYF. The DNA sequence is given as TGCAGCGTTGAAGATCTGGGGCCGAGTCCTATCACAGATACGCAGTATTTT.